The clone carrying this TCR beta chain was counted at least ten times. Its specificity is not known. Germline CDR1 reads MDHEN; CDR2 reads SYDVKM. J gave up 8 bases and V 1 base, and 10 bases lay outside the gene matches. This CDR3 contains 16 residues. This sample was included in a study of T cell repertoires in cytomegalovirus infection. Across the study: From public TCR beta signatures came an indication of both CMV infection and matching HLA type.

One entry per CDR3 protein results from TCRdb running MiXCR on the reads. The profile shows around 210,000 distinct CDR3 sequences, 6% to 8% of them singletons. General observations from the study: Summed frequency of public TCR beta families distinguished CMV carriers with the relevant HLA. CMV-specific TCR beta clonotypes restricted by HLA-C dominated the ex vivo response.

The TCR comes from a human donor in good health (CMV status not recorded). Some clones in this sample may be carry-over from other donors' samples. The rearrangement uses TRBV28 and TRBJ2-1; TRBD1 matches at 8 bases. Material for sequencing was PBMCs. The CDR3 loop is CASSLSGQGASDEQFF. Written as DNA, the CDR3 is TGTGCCAGCAGTTTATCTGGTCAGGGGGCATCCGATGAGCAGTTCTTC.